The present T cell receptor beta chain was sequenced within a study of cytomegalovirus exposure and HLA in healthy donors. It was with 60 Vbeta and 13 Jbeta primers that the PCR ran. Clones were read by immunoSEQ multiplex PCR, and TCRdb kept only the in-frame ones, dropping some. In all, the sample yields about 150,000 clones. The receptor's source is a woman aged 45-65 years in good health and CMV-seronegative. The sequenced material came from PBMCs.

As DNA, the CDR3 is TGTGCCGGAAGCCCTACAGGGGGAAGAACAGATACGCAGTATTTT. Translation: CAGSPTGGRTDTQYF. The chain has TRBV6-1 and TRBJ2-3, with TRBD1 matching 8 bases. CDR3 length: 15 amino acids. V dropped 11 bases and J dropped 3; count of bases not matched to a gene: 13. CDR1 and CDR2 from the germline V gene are MNHNS and SASEGT.